The next 8 T cell receptor beta chains were all read from a single sample in a study of long-term antiretroviral therapy in people with HIV. A v3.0 immunoSEQ assay was performed at survey level. Produced via immunoSEQ multiplex PCR; TCRdb's table is partial and in-frame only. The sample lists 25,000 to 30,000 clones, approximately 86% occurring once. The material was unsorted PBMCs, obtained roughly 2.7 years after starting antiretroviral therapy. Every receptor here comes from a man aged 40-55 years with HIV.

The sample holds one count of this clone. The genes are TRBV14 and TRBJ2-7, with D perhaps TRBD1 (6 bases). CDR3 length: 13 residues. CDR1 is SGHDN, CDR2 FVKESK, per germline. V lost 5 bases and J 3 bases, leaving 11 bases between the germline ends. CDR3 residues: CASSNSGVYEQYF. The CDR3 DNA follows: TGTGCCAGCAGCAACTCAGGGGTCTACGAGCAGTACTTC.

This clone occurred once. CDR3 coding DNA: TGTGCCAGCAGCCACGGGGGAGAGGTTTCTAACTATGGCTACACCTTC. Protein: CASSHGGEVSNYGYTF. This sequence joins TRBV9 and TRBJ1-2; a weak D match, TRBD1 (5 bases). The germline V and J ends were trimmed by 4 bases and 0 bases, with 16 bases remaining between them. The CDR3 loop spans 16 amino acids. Germline V gene lookup returns CDR1 SGDLS and CDR2 YYNGEE.

V is TRBV10-3 and J is TRBJ2-1, with D uncertain. This CDR3 contains 11 residues. Trimming left V 3 bases short and J 10 bases short, with 7 bases between. Germline V gives CDR1 ENHRY, CDR2 SYGVKD. CDR3 coding DNA: TGTGCCATCAGTGAAAACATCGAGCAGTTCTTC. This sequence encodes CAISENIEQFF.

The rearrangement uses TRBV5-4 and TRBJ2-7; D perhaps matches TRBD2 (7 bases). CDR1 and CDR2 from the germline V gene are SGHNT and YYREEE (reference sequence). This CDR3 comprises 14 residues. Trimming removed 1 base at V and 4 bases at J, with 12 bases between. This chain's CDR3 is CASSLRGARYEQYF. The CDR3 DNA sequence: TGTGCCAGCAGCTTGCGGGGGGCACGGTACGAGCAGTACTTC.

The V call is TRBV7-2, the J call TRBJ2-7; D uncertain. The V end was cut by 5 bases, the J end by 2 bases, with 10 bases between. Per germline, CDR1 SGHTA and CDR2 FQGNSA. The CDR3 consists of 13 residues. Written as DNA, the CDR3 is TGTGCCAGCAGCCCTGTCGGGCCCTACGAGCAGTACTTC. It is translated as CASSPVGPYEQYF.

The rearrangement joins TRBV7-2 to TRBJ2-3, with 8 nucleotides matching TRBD1. The germline V gene encodes CDR1 SGHTA and CDR2 FQGNSA. Germline trimming cut 5 bases from V and 5 bases from J; bases unmatched to any gene: 9. CDR3 size: 15 residues. DNA of the CDR3: TGTGCCAGCAGCCTATTAGGACAGGGCCAAGATACGCAGTATTTT. It specifies CASSLLGQGQDTQYF.

The chain carries TRBV28 and TRBJ2-2; no clear D gene. V was cut by 7 bases and J by 4 bases, with 10 bases left in between. This CDR3 spans 13 amino acids. The germline CDR1 and CDR2 sequences are MDHEN and SYDVKM. The DNA for the CDR3 is TGTGCCAGCACCTTGAGCTCCACCGGGGAGCTGTTTTTT. This codes for CASTLSSTGELFF.

V and J are TRBV6-5 and TRBJ1-1; possible D gene TRBD1, 6 bases. The CDR3 consists of 14 residues. V lost 7 bases and J 4 bases, leaving 16 bases between the germline ends. The germline V gene encodes CDR1 MNHEY and CDR2 SVGAGI. For the CDR3, the DNA is TGTGCCAGCATCGAGCAGGGGATTTTCACTGAAGCTTTCTTT. Its translation is CASIEQGIFTEAFF.